This TCR beta chain was found in a study of blood T cell repertoires in COVID-19. As for the study in general: The United States, Italy and Spain provided the acute and convalescent COVID-19 samples. T cells, B-cell-depleted T cells, or PBMCs provided the cDNA or gDNA that served as material.

Per the original data handling: By means of reference gene primer amplification, nucleated cell counts were estimated. Method: immunoSEQ multiplex PCR; TCRdb's copy keeps in-frame clones and lacks some. Clone size and V and J calls were adopted from that table, with D and trimming inferred from the DNA. The sample shows approximately 220,000 clones, approximately 90% of them seen only once. The V segment lost 0 bases and the J segment 6 bases; nucleotides outside the gene matches: 4. CDR3 size: 14 residues. Germline V lookup: CDR1 WSHSY, CDR2 SAAADI. The source material was peripheral blood. The receptor's source is a man aged 50 to 59 with acute or convalescent COVID-19. This sequence joins TRBV10-2 and TRBJ1-1; 7 nucleotides match TRBD1. CDR3 loop: CASSESSTGAEAFF. The DNA for the CDR3 is TGCGCCAGCAGTGAGTCGTCAACAGGGGCTGAAGCTTTCTTT.